The 26 T cell receptor beta chains reported below all come from one sample, sequenced in a study of shared clonotypes between healthy human individuals. Sequencing used immunoSEQ multiplex PCR; TCRdb keeps in-frame clones, though not all of them. The sample has 2.3 million or so clones, over 90% seen once. The specimen sequenced was naive CD4+ T cells from PBMCs. This sample's subset: CD45RA+ positively selected. These receptors came from a man aged 18-30 years in good health. Some clones in this sample may be carry-over from other donors' samples.

V is TRBV7-9 and J is TRBJ2-7; 16 nucleotides align to TRBD2. Trimming removed 5 bases from V and 7 bases from J; junction bases left unmatched: 8. Germline CDR1 SEHNR, CDR2 FQNEAQ (reference sequence). The CDR3 runs to 16 residues. The CDR3 region has the DNA TGTGCCAGCAGCCATGGGACTAGCGGGAGGGTGGGGGAGCAGTACTTC. Translated: CASSHGTSGRVGEQYF.

Details on this clone: Other DNA sequences in this sample translate to the same CDR3. The genes are TRBV11-2 and TRBJ2-1; 7 nucleotides match TRBD2. V lost 7 bases, J lost 0 bases, and 6 bases stayed unmatched. CDR3 length: 15 residues. Germline CDR1 and CDR2: SGHAT and FQNNGV. The DNA for the CDR3 is TGTGCCAGCACGACCTTAGCGGGCTCCTACAATGAGCAGTTCTTC. Encoded protein: CASTTLAGSYNEQFF.

The V call is TRBV19, the J call TRBJ1-5; no clear D. The CDR3 contains 12 residues. The V gene's germline CDR1 is LNHDA and CDR2 SQIVND (reference sequence). Deletions cut 3 bases from V and 4 bases from J, with 4 bases between. CDR3 DNA sequence: TGTGCCAGTAGTATGGTGAATCAGCCCCAGCATTTT. Its protein product is CASSMVNQPQHF. The full variable domain, its missing parts supplied by reference TRBV19 and TRBJ1-5, is DGGITQSPKYLFRKEGQNVTLSCEQNLNHDAMYWYRQDPGQGLRLIYYSQIVNDFQKGDIAEGYSVSREKKESFPLTVTSAQKNPTAFYLCASSMVNQPQHFGDGTRLSIL.

The count of this clone is one. The chain has TRBV18 and TRBJ1-2; a possible D gene is TRBD1 (5 bases). The CDR3 runs to 12 residues. CDR1 is KGHSH and CDR2 is LQKENI in the germline V gene. Between the trimmed V and J ends, which lost 3 bases and 10 bases, there was a span of 12 bases. The CDR3 sequence is CASSPMGEDYTF. The CDR3 DNA follows: TGTGCCAGCTCACCCATGGGGGAGGACTACACCTTC.

The chain uses TRBV5-4 and TRBJ1-1; a possible D gene is TRBD1 (6 bases). Trimming took 2 bases from V and 0 from J, leaving 14 bases between them. Germline V lookup: CDR1 SGHNT, CDR2 YYREEE (reference sequence). The CDR3 sequence is 16 residues long. The CDR3 region is CASSFGQHPMNTEAFF. CDR3 nucleotides: TGTGCCAGCAGCTTCGGACAGCACCCTATGAACACTGAAGCTTTCTTT.

The V call is TRBV19, the J call TRBJ2-7, with D possibly being TRBD1 or TRBD2 (5 bases each). CDR1 and CDR2 from the germline V gene are LNHDA and SQIVND (reference sequence). CDR3 length: 14 amino acids. V was cut by 5 bases and J by 7 bases, with 18 bases left in between. The CDR3, as DNA: TGTGCCAGTAGTCCTTCCGGGGCTCGCGATGAGCAGTACTTC. Translation: CASSPSGARDEQYF. Drawing the rest from reference TRBV19 and TRBJ2-7, the complete variable domain is DGGITQSPKYLFRKEGQNVTLSCEQNLNHDAMYWYRQDPGQGLRLIYYSQIVNDFQKGDIAEGYSVSREKKESFPLTVTSAQKNPTAFYLCASSPSGARDEQYFGPGTRLTVT.

J is TRBJ1-1 and V is TRBV5-1; 8 nucleotides line up with TRBD1. Germline V gene data show CDR1 as SGHRS and CDR2 as YFSETQ. The V and J ends lost 3 bases and 2 bases, in that order; junction bases with no gene match: 12. This CDR3 contains 17 residues. The CDR3 nucleotides read TGCGCCAGCAGCTCGAGGACAGGGAGGATCCAAAACACTGAAGCTTTCTTT. Translated, it gives CASSSRTGRIQNTEAFF.

This chain uses TRBV2 with TRBJ1-4; TRBD1 might be the D (6 bases). The V and J ends lost 11 bases and 8 bases respectively, with 9 bases between them. Germline V lookup: CDR1 SNHLY, CDR2 FYNNEI. The CDR3 is 10 amino acids. The CDR3 DNA is TGTGCCGCGGGGGCGGAAAAACTGTTTTTT. Its translation is CAAGAEKLFF. The complete variable domain, with remaining parts taken from reference TRBV2 and TRBJ1-4, reads EPEVTQTPSHQVTQMGQEVILRCVPISNHLYFYWYRQILGQKVEFLVSFYNNEISEKSEIFDDQFSVERPDGSNFTLKIRSTKLEDSAMYFCAAGAEKLFFGSGTQLSVL.

V and J are TRBV5-4 and TRBJ1-2; D gene uncertain. Germline V gives CDR1 SGHNT, CDR2 YYREEE (reference sequence). The length of the CDR3 is 12 residues. V lost 7 bases and J 5 bases, leaving 12 bases between the germline ends. The CDR3 here is CASRNLSYGYTF. CDR3 in DNA: TGTGCCAGCCGAAATCTCTCATATGGCTACACCTTC.

The chain uses TRBV2 and TRBJ1-1; the D is unclear. V lost 8 bases and J lost 11, with 15 bases in between. The germline CDR1 and CDR2 sequences are SNHLY and FYNNEI. This CDR3 has 11 residues. In DNA form, the CDR3 reads TGTGCCAGCGAGATCACAGATTATGCTTTCTTT. Amino acids: CASEITDYAFF. The full variable domain, in which reference TRBV2 and TRBJ1-1 provide the parts outside the CDR3, is EPEVTQTPSHQVTQMGQEVILRCVPISNHLYFYWYRQILGQKVEFLVSFYNNEISEKSEIFDDQFSVERPDGSNFTLKIRSTKLEDSAMYFCASEITDYAFFGQGTRLTVV.

The CDR3 reads CASSIDPGRAGGNQPQHF. CDR3 nucleotides: TGTGCCAGTAGTATAGATCCGGGTAGGGCAGGGGGCAATCAGCCCCAGCATTTT. The chain carries TRBV19 and TRBJ1-5; the D gene is possibly TRBD1 (6 bases). The CDR3 sequence is 18 residues long. Germline CDR1 and CDR2: LNHDA and SQIVND (reference sequence). V gave up 0 bases and J gave up 2 bases, with 17 bases separating them.

The rearrangement links TRBV7-2 to TRBJ2-3, with 8 bases lining up with TRBD2. This CDR3 has 16 amino acids. Looked up from germline, CDR1 is SGHTA and CDR2 is FQGNSA. V shed 1 base, J shed 3 bases, and the junction held 6 bases outside the gene matches. The CDR3 is CASSLGLSGTTDTQYF. CDR3 coding DNA: TGTGCCAGCAGCTTAGGTCTTAGCGGGACGACAGATACGCAGTATTTT.

This sequence joins TRBV6-6 and TRBJ2-1; TRBD2 agrees at 12 bases. Germline CDR1 is MNHNY and CDR2 is SVGAGI (reference sequence). V was pared by 8 bases and J by 9 bases, with 11 bases of the junction left unmatched. The CDR3 has 15 amino acids. The chain's CDR3 is CASCQGLAGGCEQFF. CDR3 bases: TGTGCCAGCTGCCAGGGACTAGCGGGTGGGTGTGAGCAGTTCTTC.

This sequence joins TRBV25-1 and TRBJ1-2; D remains unclear. The CDR3 runs to 15 residues. With 2 bases removed from V and 0 bases from J, the gap between germline ends came to 10 bases. CDR1 is MGHDK, CDR2 SYGVNS, per germline. CDR3 amino acids: CASSELEAANYGYTF. CDR3 sequence (DNA): TGTGCCAGCAGTGAACTTGAAGCAGCTAACTATGGCTACACCTTC.

The chain carries TRBV7-2 and TRBJ2-5; D not certain. Germline lookup yields CDR1 SGHTA and CDR2 FQGNSA. The ends were cut back, 7 bases at V and 6 bases at J, with 15 bases in the middle. This CDR3 region has 13 residues. CDR3 protein: CASTPVRGQTQYF. Here the CDR3 DNA reads TGTGCCAGCACCCCAGTACGCGGACAGACCCAGTACTTC.

This clone was seen a single time. The CDR3 loop is CASSRGFGGRGTDTQYF. DNA of the CDR3: TGTGCCAGCAGTCGGGGATTCGGCGGGAGGGGGACAGATACGCAGTATTTT. The chain couples TRBV27 to TRBJ2-3; the match to TRBD2 covers 9 bases. Germline V gene data show CDR1 as MNHEY and CDR2 as SMNVEV (reference sequence). V was pared by 5 bases and J by 3 bases, with 12 bases of the junction left unmatched. The CDR3 loop spans 17 amino acids.

The rearrangement uses TRBV5-5 and TRBJ2-7, with D possibly TRBD1 on 6 matching bases. Germline assignment: CDR1 SGHKS and CDR2 YYEKEE (reference sequence). V was trimmed by 4 bases and J by 1 base, leaving 15 bases between them. This CDR3 has 15 amino acids. The CDR3 bases are TGTGCCAGCAGCAACCTGCCTCAGGGGTCCTACGAGCAGTACTTC. It translates to CASSNLPQGSYEQYF.

The CDR3 DNA reads TGTGCCAGCAGTGAAGTCGGGGCAGGGGGAGTTTATGGCTACACCTTC. Encoded protein: CASSEVGAGGVYGYTF. The chain links TRBV25-1 to TRBJ1-2; 7 positions match TRBD1. The CDR3 consists of 16 residues. CDR1 and CDR2 (germline): MGHDK, SYGVNS. V lost 2 bases, J lost 5 bases, and 11 bases stayed unmatched.

V and J are TRBV28 and TRBJ1-2; a possible D gene is TRBD1 (5 bases). The CDR3 is 15 residues long. Trimming left V 5 bases short and J 4 bases short, with 17 bases between. Germline CDR1 is MDHEN and CDR2 is SYDVKM. CDR3 loop: CASSVSYQGSYGYTF. The CDR3 nucleotides read TGTGCCAGCAGTGTGTCCTACCAGGGTAGCTATGGCTACACCTTC.

Concerning this clone: The junction does not match germline at one end; this may be a read error. Other DNA sequences from this sample encode an identical CDR3 as well. This chain connects TRBV5-1 to TRBJ1-4; D might be TRBD1 (5 bases). The CDR3 consists of 13 residues. CDR1 and CDR2 from the germline V gene are SGHRS and YFSETQ. As DNA, the CDR3 is TGCGCCAGCAGTTTGGGGGGAAGCGAAAAACTGTTTTTT. It codes for CASSLGGSEKLFF.

The rearrangement links TRBV7-2 to TRBJ2-7, with D uncertain. This CDR3 spans 18 amino acids. Germline V gives CDR1 SGHTA, CDR2 FQGNSA. V was pared by 6 bases and J by 2 bases, with 26 bases between. CDR3 amino acids: CASSYPPLGQLVTYEQYF. The CDR3 DNA is TGTGCCAGCAGTTACCCCCCCCTAGGGCAACTCGTCACCTACGAGCAGTACTTC.

The chain links TRBV28 to TRBJ2-1, with 11 bases lining up with TRBD2. V was pared by 6 bases and J by 6 bases, with 7 bases of the junction left unmatched. This CDR3 contains 15 residues. Germline V gene sequence: CDR1 MDHEN, CDR2 SYDVKM. The CDR3 is CASRLLAGVANEQFF. CDR3 sequence (DNA): TGTGCCAGCAGATTACTAGCGGGAGTCGCCAATGAGCAGTTCTTC.

This rearrangement joins TRBV28 to TRBJ1-4, with D uncertain. The CDR3 runs 17 residues. Germline CDR1 MDHEN, CDR2 SYDVKM. V shed 3 bases and J shed 0 bases, with 14 bases lying between them. CDR3 sequence (DNA): TGTGCCAGCAGTTTCGGCCCCGCACTTGCAACTAATGAAAAACTGTTTTTT. This encodes CASSFGPALATNEKLFF. The whole variable domain, remainder taken from reference TRBV28 and TRBJ1-4, is DVKVTQSSRYLVKRTGEKVFLECVQDMDHENMFWYRQDPGLGLRLIYFSYDVKMKEKGDIPEGYSVSREKKERFSLILESASTNQTSMYLCASSFGPALATNEKLFFGSGTQLSVL.

This chain links TRBV11-2 with TRBJ2-7, with D maybe TRBD2 (6 bases). V was shortened by 2 bases and J by 7 bases, with 15 bases between the two germline ends. This CDR3 contains 14 residues. Looked up from germline, CDR1 is SGHAT and CDR2 is FQNNGV. The CDR3 spells CASSLPIVGREQYF. Written as DNA, the CDR3 is TGTGCCAGCAGCTTACCAATCGTCGGGAGAGAGCAGTACTTC. Combining the CDR3 with reference TRBV11-2 and TRBJ2-7 gives the whole variable domain EAGVAQSPRYKIIEKRQSVAFWCNPISGHATLYWYQQILGQGPKLLIQFQNNGVVDDSQLPKDRFSAERLKGVDSTLKIQPAKLEDSAVYLCASSLPIVGREQYFGPGTRLTVT.

This rearrangement joins TRBV28 to TRBJ2-7; D is undetermined. The CDR3 contains 15 residues. V dropped 6 bases and J dropped 2 bases, with 17 bases sitting between them. Germline V gene data show CDR1 as MDHEN and CDR2 as SYDVKM. CDR3 nucleotides: TGTGCCAGCAGCCAGGCCCCAGGCATCCCCTACGAGCAGTACTTC. Its protein product is CASSQAPGIPYEQYF. Complete variable domain (other parts from reference TRBV28 and TRBJ2-7): DVKVTQSSRYLVKRTGEKVFLECVQDMDHENMFWYRQDPGLGLRLIYFSYDVKMKEKGDIPEGYSVSREKKERFSLILESASTNQTSMYLCASSQAPGIPYEQYFGPGTRLTVT.

The V gene is TRBV19, the J gene TRBJ2-7; TRBD1 matches 9 bases. The V gene's germline CDR1 is LNHDA and CDR2 SQIVND (reference sequence). V lost 3 bases and J lost 2; bases outside the gene matches: 5. The CDR3 runs 15 residues. The CDR3 DNA follows: TGTGCCAGTAGTATGGGGGACAGGGATCCCTACGAGCAGTACTTC. It codes for CASSMGDRDPYEQYF.